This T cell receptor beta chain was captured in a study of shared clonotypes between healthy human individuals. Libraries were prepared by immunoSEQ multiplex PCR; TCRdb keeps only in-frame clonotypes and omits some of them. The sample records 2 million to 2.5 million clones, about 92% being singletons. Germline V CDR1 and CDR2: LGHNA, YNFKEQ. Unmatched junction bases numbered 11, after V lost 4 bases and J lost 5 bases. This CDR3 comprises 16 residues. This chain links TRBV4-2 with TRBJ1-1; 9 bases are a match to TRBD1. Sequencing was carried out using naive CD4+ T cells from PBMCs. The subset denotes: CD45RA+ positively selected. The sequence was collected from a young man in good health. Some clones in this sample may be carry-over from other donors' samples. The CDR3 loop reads CASSRALTGGRTEAFF. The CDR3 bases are TGTGCCAGCAGCCGAGCCCTGACAGGGGGTAGGACTGAAGCTTTCTTT.